Listed below are T cell receptor beta chains from one sample, sequenced in a study of cytomegalovirus exposure and HLA in healthy donors. Generated by immunoSEQ multiplex PCR, the TCRdb table keeps only in-frame clones and is missing some. The repertoire holds fewer than 300,000 clones, with roughly 90% as singletons. The specimen was PBMCs. The receptors originated from a man aged 40-50 years in good health and CMV-seropositive. The CDR3 runs from the conserved cysteine through the conserved F or W. The D gene is left open where the match is weak. Not every row has a clone size; where given, it reads once, few, many or a size class.

size,J,D,V,CDR3,DNA
once,TRBJ2-1,-,TRBV2,CASIPDIRGWYNEQFF,TGTGCCAGCATTCCGGACATTCGAGGCTGGTACAATGAGCAGTTCTTC
-,TRBJ1-4,-,TRBV4-3,CASSQGGSVFTNEKLFF,TGCGCCAGCAGCCAAGGCGGGTCGGTGTTCACTAATGAAAAACTGTTTTTT
-,TRBJ2-1,TRBD2,TRBV9,CASSVAGGHYNEQFF,TGTGCCAGCAGCGTAGCGGGAGGGCACTACAATGAGCAGTTCTTC
-,TRBJ2-7,TRBD1,TRBV10-3,CAISGKTGVYEQYF,TGTGCCATCAGTGGGAAGACAGGGGTCTACGAGCAGTACTTC
-,TRBJ1-2,-,TRBV5-1,CASMNGGYGYTF,TGCGCCAGCATGAATGGAGGGTATGGCTACACCTTC
-,TRBJ2-7,TRBD2,TRBV19,CASSMGSGMSSYEQYF,TGTGCCAGTAGTATGGGGAGCGGGATGAGCTCCTACGAGCAGTACTTC
once,TRBJ2-2,TRBD2,TRBV18,CASSPVKTSGRRTGELFF,TGTGCCAGCTCACCAGTCAAGACTAGCGGGAGACGGACCGGGGAGCTGTTTTTT
few,TRBJ1-5,TRBD1,TRBV6-5,CASRPTGNQPQHF,TGTGCCAGCAGGCCGACAGGGAATCAGCCCCAGCATTTT
once,TRBJ1-5,-,TRBV7-8,CASSLASAQGWPQHF,TGTGCCAGCAGCTTAGCTTCGGCACAGGGATGGCCCCAGCATTTT
-,TRBJ2-7,-,TRBV19,CATRGRGAYEQYF,TGTGCCACGCGTGGGAGGGGGGCCTACGAGCAGTACTTC
-,TRBJ2-1,TRBD2,TRBV6-4,CASSSGRASEQFF,TGTGCCAGCAGCAGCGGGAGGGCCAGTGAGCAGTTCTTC
-,TRBJ2-5,-,TRBV7-9,CASSPVTGGVETQYF,TGTGCCAGCAGCCCAGTTACAGGGGGGGTCGAGACCCAGTACTTC
-,TRBJ1-2,-,TRBV5-1,CASSLALGGQPNYGYTF,TGCGCCAGCAGCTTGGCTCTCGGGGGGCAGCCTAACTATGGCTACACCTTC
-,TRBJ2-1,-,TRBV6-1,CASSEAPPGNEQFF,TGTGCCAGCAGTGAAGCCCCCCCAGGGAATGAGCAGTTCTTC
-,TRBJ2-5,TRBD2,TRBV7-3,CASSFFPPSSGSKVETQYF,TGTGCCAGCAGCTTTTTTCCCCCGTCTAGCGGGAGTAAGGTAGAGACCCAGTACTTC
-,TRBJ1-1,TRBD1,TRBV5-1,CASSQGTGVIFTEAFF,TGCGCCAGCAGCCAGGGGACAGGGGTCATATTCACTGAAGCTTTCTTT
-,TRBJ2-1,TRBD2,TRBV6-5,CASSSPGLNGNEQFF,TGTGCCAGCAGTTCCCCGGGACTAAACGGGAATGAGCAGTTCTTC
few,TRBJ1-1,-,TRBV13,CASSPFTDRLAEAFF,TGTGCCAGCAGCCCATTTACTGACAGGCTCGCTGAAGCTTTCTTT
-,TRBJ2-7,TRBD1,TRBV5-6,CASSFLQGAIYEQYF,TGTGCCAGCAGCTTCCTACAGGGGGCAATCTACGAGCAGTACTTC
-,TRBJ2-7,TRBD2,TRBV28,CASSLGTSGTYEQYF,TGTGCCAGCAGTTTGGGGACTAGCGGGACCTACGAGCAGTACTTC
-,TRBJ1-5,-,TRBV25-1,CASSGGGRSNQPQHF,TGTGCCAGCAGCGGGGGAGGGCGAAGCAATCAGCCCCAGCATTTT
-,TRBJ2-1,-,TRBV4-2,CASSQVEGISYNEQFF,TGTGCCAGCAGCCAAGTGGAGGGAATATCCTACAATGAGCAGTTCTTC
-,TRBJ1-1,TRBD1,TRBV30,CAGQTGDTEAFF,TGTGCCGGACAAACAGGGGACACTGAAGCTTTCTTT
-,TRBJ1-1,-,TRBV28,CASSPPTGNTEAFF,TGTGCCAGCAGTCCGCCGACAGGGAACACTGAAGCTTTCTTT
once,TRBJ2-7,TRBD1,TRBV4-1,CASSQAPGGTGTTGQYF,TGCGCCAGCAGCCAAGCCCCAGGGGGGACAGGGACTACGGGGCAGTACTTC
-,TRBJ1-1,TRBD1,TRBV9,CASSSRDRNTEAFF,TGTGCCAGCAGCAGCCGGGACAGAAACACTGAAGCTTTCTTT
-,TRBJ2-7,-,TRBV28,CASSSFGRSGEQYF,TGTGCCAGCAGTAGTTTTGGACGGAGCGGCGAGCAGTACTTC
-,TRBJ2-3,TRBD2,TRBV7-2,CASSPRAGGASWDTQYF,TGTGCCAGCAGCCCCCGAGCGGGAGGGGCCAGCTGGGATACGCAGTATTTT
once,TRBJ2-1,TRBD2,TRBV18,CASSPTSGSYNEQFF,TGTGCCAGCTCACCGACTAGCGGCTCCTACAATGAGCAGTTCTTC
-,TRBJ2-7,TRBD1,TRBV4-1,CASSQDPHRGVYEQYF,TGCGCCAGCAGCCAAGATCCCCACAGGGGGGTCTACGAGCAGTACTTC
-,TRBJ2-1,-,TRBV18,CASSPLGGEHNEQFF,TGTGCCAGCTCACCGTTGGGGGGAGAGCACAATGAGCAGTTCTTC
-,TRBJ2-1,-,TRBV7-2,CASSLNSYNEQFF,TGTGCCAGCAGCTTAAACAGCTACAATGAGCAGTTCTTC
-,TRBJ1-6,-,TRBV25-1,CASSKGGQGNLNSPLHF,TGTGCCAGCAGTAAAGGGGGACAAGGGAACCTTAATTCACCCCTCCACTTT
many,TRBJ2-7,TRBD2,TRBV7-6,CASSSAGTSGSYEQYF,TGTGCCAGCAGCTCCGCCGGGACTAGCGGCTCCTACGAGCAGTACTTC
-,TRBJ2-1,-,TRBV7-2,CASSLGTGKGRAWGEQFF,TGTGCCAGCAGCTTAGGAACAGGGAAGGGGCGGGCCTGGGGTGAGCAGTTCTTC
-,TRBJ2-7,TRBD2,TRBV7-3,CASSLGGRNYEQYF,TGTGCCAGCAGCTTAGGCGGGAGGAACTACGAGCAGTACTTC
-,TRBJ2-7,TRBD1,TRBV19,CASSIAPRQGDYEQYF,TGTGCCAGTAGCATAGCCCCCAGGCAGGGGGACTACGAGCAGTACTTC